This T cell receptor (beta chain) stems from a study of tumor-infiltrating lymphocytes in primary liver carcinoma. CDR1 and CDR2 from the germline V gene are WSHSY and SAAADI. With 4 bases removed from V and 7 bases from J, the gap between germline ends came to 14 bases. This CDR3 contains 13 residues. Priming with a constant-region primer yielded TCR beta cDNA from about 500 ng total RNA. Researchers made the TCR beta libraries by running three nested multiplex PCR rounds with slightly modified ARM-PCR. In the first two PCR rounds, TRBV1-TRBV30 forward primers were paired with a C-beta reverse primer, and each round lasted around 10 cycles. TCRdb re-called the multiplex PCR reads through MiXCR, storing one row per CDR3 protein. The sample holds 150,000 to 200,000 distinct CDR3 sequences; about 65% are singletons and the top ten take roughly 7%. Extraction also yielded germline DNA, while blood RNA was obtained from unsorted whole blood.

This clonotype was recorded a few times. This sequence originates from an older woman with primary liver carcinoma and hepatitis B virus infection. The sample was peripheral blood. The chain links TRBV10-2 to TRBJ2-7; D remains ambiguous. The CDR3 loop reads CASSVDTPSEQYF. In DNA form, the CDR3 reads TGCGCCAGCAGTGTCGACACCCCTTCTGAGCAGTACTTC.